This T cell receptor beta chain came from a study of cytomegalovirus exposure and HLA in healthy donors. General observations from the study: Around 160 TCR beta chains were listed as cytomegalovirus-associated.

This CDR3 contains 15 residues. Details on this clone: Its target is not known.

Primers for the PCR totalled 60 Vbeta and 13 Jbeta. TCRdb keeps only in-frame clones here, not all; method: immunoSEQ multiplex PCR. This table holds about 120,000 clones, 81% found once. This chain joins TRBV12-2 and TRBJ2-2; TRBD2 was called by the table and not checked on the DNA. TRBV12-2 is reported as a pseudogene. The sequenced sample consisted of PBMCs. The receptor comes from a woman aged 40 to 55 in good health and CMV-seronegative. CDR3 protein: CASRSIHPDTGELFF. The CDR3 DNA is TGTGCAAGTCGCTCTATCCACCCTGACACCGGGGAGCTGTTTTTT.